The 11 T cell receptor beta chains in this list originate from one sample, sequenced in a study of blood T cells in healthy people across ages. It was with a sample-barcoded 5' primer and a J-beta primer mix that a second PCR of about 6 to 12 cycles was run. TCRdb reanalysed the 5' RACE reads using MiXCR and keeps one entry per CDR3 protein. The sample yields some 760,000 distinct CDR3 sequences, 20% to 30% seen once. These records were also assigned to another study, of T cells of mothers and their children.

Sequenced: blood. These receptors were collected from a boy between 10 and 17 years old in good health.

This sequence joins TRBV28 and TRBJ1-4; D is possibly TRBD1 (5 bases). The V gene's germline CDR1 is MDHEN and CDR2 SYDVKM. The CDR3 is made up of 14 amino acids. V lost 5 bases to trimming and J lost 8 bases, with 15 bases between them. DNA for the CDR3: TGTGCCAGCAGTCCAATCGGACGGGGGGAAAAACTGTTTTTT. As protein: CASSPIGRGEKLFF. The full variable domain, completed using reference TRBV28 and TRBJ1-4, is DVKVTQSSRYLVKRTGEKVFLECVQDMDHENMFWYRQDPGLGLRLIYFSYDVKMKEKGDIPEGYSVSREKKERFSLILESASTNQTSMYLCASSPIGRGEKLFFGSGTQLSVL.

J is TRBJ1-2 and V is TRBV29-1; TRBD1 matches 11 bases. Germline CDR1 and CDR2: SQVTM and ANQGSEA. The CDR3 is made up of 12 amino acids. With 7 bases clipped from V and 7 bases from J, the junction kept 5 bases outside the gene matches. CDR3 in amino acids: CSAPGQGVGYTF. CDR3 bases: TGCAGCGCCCCGGGACAGGGGGTTGGCTACACCTTC.

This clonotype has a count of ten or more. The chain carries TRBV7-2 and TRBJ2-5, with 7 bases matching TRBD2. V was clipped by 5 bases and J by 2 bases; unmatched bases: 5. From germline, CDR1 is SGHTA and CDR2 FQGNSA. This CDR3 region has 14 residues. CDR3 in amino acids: CASSPRGLQETQYF. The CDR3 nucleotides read TGTGCCAGCAGCCCCCGGGGACTACAAGAGACCCAGTACTTC.

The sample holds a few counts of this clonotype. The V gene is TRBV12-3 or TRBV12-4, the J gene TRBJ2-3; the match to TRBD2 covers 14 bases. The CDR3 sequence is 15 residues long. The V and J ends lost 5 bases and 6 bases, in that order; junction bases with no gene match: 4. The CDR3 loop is CASSQTSGREDTQYF. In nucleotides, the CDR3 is TGTGCCAGCAGTCAGACTAGCGGGAGGGAGGATACGCAGTATTTT.

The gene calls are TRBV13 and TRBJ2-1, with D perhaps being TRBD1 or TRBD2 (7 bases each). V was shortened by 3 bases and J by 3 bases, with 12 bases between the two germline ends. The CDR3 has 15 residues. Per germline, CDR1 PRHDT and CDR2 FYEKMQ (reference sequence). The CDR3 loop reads CASSFRGRDYNEQFF. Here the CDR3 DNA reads TGTGCCAGCAGCTTCAGGGGGAGGGACTACAATGAGCAGTTCTTC.

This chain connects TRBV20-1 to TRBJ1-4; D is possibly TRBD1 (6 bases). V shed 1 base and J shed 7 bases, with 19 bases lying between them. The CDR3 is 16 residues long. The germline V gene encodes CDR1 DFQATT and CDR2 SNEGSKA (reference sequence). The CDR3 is CSARARGGTGFEKLFF. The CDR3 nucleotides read TGCAGTGCTAGAGCGAGGGGGGGGACTGGGTTTGAAAAACTGTTTTTT.

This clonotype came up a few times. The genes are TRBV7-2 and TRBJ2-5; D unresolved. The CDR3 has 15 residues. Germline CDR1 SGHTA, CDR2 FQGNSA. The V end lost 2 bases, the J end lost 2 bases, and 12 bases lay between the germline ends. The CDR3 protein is CASSLMLSGQETQYF. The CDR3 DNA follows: TGTGCCAGCAGCTTAATGTTGTCCGGGCAAGAGACCCAGTACTTC.

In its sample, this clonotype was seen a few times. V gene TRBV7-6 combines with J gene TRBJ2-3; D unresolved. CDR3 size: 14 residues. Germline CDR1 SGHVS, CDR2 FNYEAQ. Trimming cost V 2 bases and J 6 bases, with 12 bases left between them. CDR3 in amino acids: CASSLNAAQDTQYF. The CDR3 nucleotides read TGTGCCAGCAGCTTAAACGCGGCTCAGGATACGCAGTATTTT.

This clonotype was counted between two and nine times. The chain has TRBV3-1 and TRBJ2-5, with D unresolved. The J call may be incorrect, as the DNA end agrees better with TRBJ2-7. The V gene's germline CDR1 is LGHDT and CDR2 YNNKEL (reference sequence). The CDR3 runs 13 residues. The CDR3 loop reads CASSPDLLGEQYF. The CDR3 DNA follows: TGTGCCAGCAGCCCAGATTTACTGGGCGAGCAGTACTTC.

The CDR3 DNA sequence: TGTGCCAGCAGCGCTCTAGCGGGGACAGATACGCAGTATTTT. Its protein product is CASSALAGTDTQYF. V gene TRBV7-2 combines with J gene TRBJ2-3; the match to TRBD2 covers 9 bases. The CDR3 extends over 14 amino acids. With V trimmed by 5 bases and J by 3 bases, 3 bases remained unmatched. Germline values: CDR1 SGHTA, CDR2 FQGNSA.

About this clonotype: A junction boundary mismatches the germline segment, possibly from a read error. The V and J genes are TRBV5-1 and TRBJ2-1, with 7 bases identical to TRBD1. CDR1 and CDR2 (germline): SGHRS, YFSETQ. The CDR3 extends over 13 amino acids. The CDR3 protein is CASSLDRRPVRYF. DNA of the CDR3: TGCGCCAGCAGCCTGGACAGGCGTCCTGTTAGGTACTTC.